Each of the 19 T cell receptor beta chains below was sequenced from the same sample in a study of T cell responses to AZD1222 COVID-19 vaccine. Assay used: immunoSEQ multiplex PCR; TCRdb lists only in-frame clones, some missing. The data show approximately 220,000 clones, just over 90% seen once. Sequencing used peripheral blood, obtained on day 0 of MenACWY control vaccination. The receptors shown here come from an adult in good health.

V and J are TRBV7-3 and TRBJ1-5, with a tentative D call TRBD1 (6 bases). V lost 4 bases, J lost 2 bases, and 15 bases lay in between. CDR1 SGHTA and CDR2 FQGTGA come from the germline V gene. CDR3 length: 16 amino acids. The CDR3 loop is CASSSASTGRNQPQHF. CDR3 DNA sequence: TGTGCCAGCAGCTCCGCCTCGACAGGTCGCAATCAGCCCCAGCATTTT.

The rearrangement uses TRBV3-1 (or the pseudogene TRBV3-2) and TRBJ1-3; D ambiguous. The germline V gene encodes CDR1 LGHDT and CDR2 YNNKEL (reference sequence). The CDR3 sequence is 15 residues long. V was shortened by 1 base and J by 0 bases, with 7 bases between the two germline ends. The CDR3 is CASSQVRDSGNTIYF. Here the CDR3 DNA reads TGTGCCAGCAGCCAAGTACGGGACTCTGGAAACACCATATATTTT.

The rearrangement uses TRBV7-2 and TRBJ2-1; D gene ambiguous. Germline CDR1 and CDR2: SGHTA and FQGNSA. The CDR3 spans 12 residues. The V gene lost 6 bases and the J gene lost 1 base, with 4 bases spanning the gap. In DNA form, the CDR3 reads TGTGCCAGCAGTGCTTCCTACAATGAGCAGTTCTTC. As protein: CASSASYNEQFF.

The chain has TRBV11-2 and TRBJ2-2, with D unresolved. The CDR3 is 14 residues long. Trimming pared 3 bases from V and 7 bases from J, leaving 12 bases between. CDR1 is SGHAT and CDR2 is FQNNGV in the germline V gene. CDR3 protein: CASSLEPLVGELFF. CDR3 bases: TGTGCCAGCAGCTTGGAACCTCTGGTCGGGGAGCTGTTTTTT.

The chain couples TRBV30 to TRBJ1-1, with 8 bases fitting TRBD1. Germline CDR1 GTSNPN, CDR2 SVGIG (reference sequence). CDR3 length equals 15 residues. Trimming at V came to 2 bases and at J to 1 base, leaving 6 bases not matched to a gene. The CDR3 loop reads CAWSPRTGRNTEAFF. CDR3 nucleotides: TGTGCCTGGAGTCCCCGGACAGGGAGGAACACTGAAGCTTTCTTT.

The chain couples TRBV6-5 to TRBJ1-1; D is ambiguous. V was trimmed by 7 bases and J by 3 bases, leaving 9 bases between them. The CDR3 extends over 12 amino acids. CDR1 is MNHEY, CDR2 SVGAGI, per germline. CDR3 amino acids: CASKDGYTEAFF. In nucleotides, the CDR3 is TGTGCCAGCAAGGACGGTTACACTGAAGCTTTCTTT.

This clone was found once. DNA of the CDR3: TGTGCCAGCTCACCCGGGACGTACTACGAGCAGTACTTC. Translation gives CASSPGTYYEQYF. The chain has TRBV18 and TRBJ2-7; D may correspond to TRBD1 or TRBD2 (5 bases each). This CDR3 contains 13 residues. Germline V gene data show CDR1 as KGHSH and CDR2 as LQKENI. The V end was cut by 3 bases, the J end by 3 bases, with 9 bases between.

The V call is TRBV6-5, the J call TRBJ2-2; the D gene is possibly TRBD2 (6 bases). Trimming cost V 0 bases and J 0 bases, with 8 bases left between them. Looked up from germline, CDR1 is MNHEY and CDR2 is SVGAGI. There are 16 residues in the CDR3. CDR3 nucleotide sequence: TGTGCCAGCAGTTACTCGGGACTCCCGAACACCGGGGAGCTGTTTTTT. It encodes CASSYSGLPNTGELFF.

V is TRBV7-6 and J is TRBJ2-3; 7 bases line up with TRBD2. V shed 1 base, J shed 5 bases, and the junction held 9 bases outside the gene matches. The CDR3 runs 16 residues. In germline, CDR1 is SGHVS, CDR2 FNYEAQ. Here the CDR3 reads CASSLERAGVLDTQYF. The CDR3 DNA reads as TGTGCCAGCAGCTTAGAACGGGCGGGGGTGTTAGATACGCAGTATTTT.

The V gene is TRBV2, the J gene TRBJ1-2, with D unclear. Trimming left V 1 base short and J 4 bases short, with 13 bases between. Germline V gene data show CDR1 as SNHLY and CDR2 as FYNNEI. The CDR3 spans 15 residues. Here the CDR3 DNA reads TGTGCCAGCAGTGAAGATGAGGGTTTCGGCTATGGCTACACCTTC. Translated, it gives CASSEDEGFGYGYTF.

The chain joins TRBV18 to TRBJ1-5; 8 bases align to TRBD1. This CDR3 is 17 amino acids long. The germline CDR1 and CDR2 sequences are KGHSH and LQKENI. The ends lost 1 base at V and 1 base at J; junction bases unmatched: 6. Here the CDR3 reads CASSPRLTGGSNQPQHF. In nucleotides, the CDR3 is TGTGCCAGCTCACCACGGCTCACAGGGGGGAGCAATCAGCCCCAGCATTTT.

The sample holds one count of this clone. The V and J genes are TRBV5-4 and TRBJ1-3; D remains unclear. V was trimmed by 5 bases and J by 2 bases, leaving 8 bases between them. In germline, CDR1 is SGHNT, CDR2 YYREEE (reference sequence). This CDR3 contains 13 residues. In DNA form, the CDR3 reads TGTGCCAGCAGGCTGCAGACTGGAAACACCATATATTTT. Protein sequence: CASRLQTGNTIYF. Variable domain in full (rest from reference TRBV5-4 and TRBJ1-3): ETGVTQSPTHLIKTRGQQVTLRCSSQSGHNTVSWYQQALGQGPQFIFQYYREEENGRGNFPPRFSGLQFPNYSSELNVNALELDDSALYLCASRLQTGNTIYFGEGSWLTVV.

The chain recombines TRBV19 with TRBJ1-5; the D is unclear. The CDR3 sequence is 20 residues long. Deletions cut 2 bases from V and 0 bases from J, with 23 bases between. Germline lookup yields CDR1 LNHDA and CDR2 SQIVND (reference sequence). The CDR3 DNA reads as TGTGCCAGTAGTATAAGCCTGTTGGGCCAGTTACTTTATAGCAATCAGCCCCAGCATTTT. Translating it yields CASSISLLGQLLYSNQPQHF. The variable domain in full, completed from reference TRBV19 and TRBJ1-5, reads DGGITQSPKYLFRKEGQNVTLSCEQNLNHDAMYWYRQDPGQGLRLIYYSQIVNDFQKGDIAEGYSVSREKKESFPLTVTSAQKNPTAFYLCASSISLLGQLLYSNQPQHFGDGTRLSIL.

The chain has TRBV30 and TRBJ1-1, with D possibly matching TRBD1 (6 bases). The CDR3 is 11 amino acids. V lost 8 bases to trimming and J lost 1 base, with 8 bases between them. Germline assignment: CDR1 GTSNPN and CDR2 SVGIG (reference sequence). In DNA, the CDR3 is TGTGCCCAAGGGGGGAACACTGAAGCTTTCTTT. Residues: CAQGGNTEAFF.

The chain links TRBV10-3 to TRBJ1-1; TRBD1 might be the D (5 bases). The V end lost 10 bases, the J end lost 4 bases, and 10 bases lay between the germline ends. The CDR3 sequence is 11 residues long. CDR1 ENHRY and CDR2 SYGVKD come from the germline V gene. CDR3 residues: CATGGGTEAFF. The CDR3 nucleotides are TGTGCCACCGGGGGGGGCACTGAAGCTTTCTTT.

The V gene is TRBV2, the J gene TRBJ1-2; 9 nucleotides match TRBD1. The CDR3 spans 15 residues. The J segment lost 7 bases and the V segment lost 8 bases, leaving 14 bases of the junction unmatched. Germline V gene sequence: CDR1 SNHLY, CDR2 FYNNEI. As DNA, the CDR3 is TGTGCCAGCCCAATCGCCGGGACAGGGACGGGTGGCTACACCTTC. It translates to CASPIAGTGTGGYTF.

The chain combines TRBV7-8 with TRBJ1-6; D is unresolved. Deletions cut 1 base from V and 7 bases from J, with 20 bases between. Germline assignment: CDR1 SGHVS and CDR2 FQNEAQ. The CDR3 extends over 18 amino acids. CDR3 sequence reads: CASSLEGHRVSLNSPLHF. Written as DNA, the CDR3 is TGTGCCAGCAGCTTAGAAGGGCATAGGGTGAGCCTCAATTCACCCCTCCACTTT.

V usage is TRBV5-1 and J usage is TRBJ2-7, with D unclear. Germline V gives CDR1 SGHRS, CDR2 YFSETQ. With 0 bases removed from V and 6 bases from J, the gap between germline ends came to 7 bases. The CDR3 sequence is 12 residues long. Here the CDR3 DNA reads TGCGCCAGCAGCTTGGAAATCGGCGAGCAGTACTTC. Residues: CASSLEIGEQYF.

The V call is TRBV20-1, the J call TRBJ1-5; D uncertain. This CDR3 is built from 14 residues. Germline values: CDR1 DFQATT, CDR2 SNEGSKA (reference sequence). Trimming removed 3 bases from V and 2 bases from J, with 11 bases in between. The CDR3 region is CSASARRGNQPQHF. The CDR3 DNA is TGCAGTGCTAGTGCGAGACGTGGCAATCAGCCCCAGCATTTT.